This is a list of T cell receptor beta chains from one sample in a study of Graves' ophthalmopathy and Graves' hyperthyroidism. TCRdb used MiXCR to reprocess the multiplex PCR reads, holding one entry per CDR3 protein. The table records about 740,000 distinct CDR3 sequences, approximately 40% of them present only once. The sequencing input was peripheral blood. The receptor source for this set is an adult man with Graves' ophthalmopathy. The conserved cysteine and the conserved F or W are not part of the CDR3 here.

V gene	J gene	CDR3 protein
TRBV10-3	TRBJ1-2	AISYSGTGTSYGYT
TRBV5-4	TRBJ1-1	ASSWRMNTEAF
TRBV7-9	TRBJ2-2	ASSLGQVTGELF
TRBV7-2	TRBJ1-6	ASSGGHGLNSPLH
TRBV5-4	TRBJ2-7	ASSYGTGGPYEQY
TRBV9	TRBJ2-7	ASSQEQGVRGYEQY
TRBV7-8	TRBJ1-1	ASSSGSNTEAF
TRBV7-6	TRBJ1-1	ASRPRPNTEAF
TRBV5-1	TRBJ1-6	ASSPGFGGSPLH
TRBV11-2	TRBJ1-3	ASSALTGAGNTIY
TRBV2	TRBJ1-5	ASSPPGGHSNQPQH
TRBV2	TRBJ2-2	ASGYTGGTGKLF
TRBV10-3	TRBJ2-6	ASSYGQAGANVLT
TRBV7-2	TRBJ2-3	ASSLKDTQY
TRBV7-9	TRBJ2-7	ASKGGVGEQY
TRBV5-4	TRBJ1-2	ASSLELAILGGYT
TRBV28	TRBJ2-7	ATSLARDEQY
TRBV12-3/TRBV12-4	TRBJ2-7	ASSPWVVWGEQY
TRBV7-9	TRBJ1-6	ASSLPGNGWNSPLH
TRBV7-9	TRBJ2-7	ASSLIDRTYEQY
TRBV7-9	TRBJ2-7	ASSPDRGGLYEQY
TRBV7-2	TRBJ1-2	ASSTGWGGNYGYT
TRBV20-1	TRBJ1-2	SARSPSGQLGGYT
TRBV7-6	TRBJ2-5	ASSGQAGVTETQY
TRBV7-6	TRBJ1-1	ASSGNRGAEAF
TRBV12-3/TRBV12-4	TRBJ1-2	ASTRGRGYT
TRBV9	TRBJ1-6	ASSARRGSSPLH
TRBV2	-	ASSPGDSPYNEQF
TRBV7-2	TRBJ2-6	ASSLAQAGANVLT
TRBV2	TRBJ2-6	ATHGPGANVLT
TRBV19	TRBJ1-1	ASSMRAGNTEAF
TRBV24-1	TRBJ2-7	ATYRCRLGQY
TRBV15	TRBJ2-2	ATSKRGGTTGELF
TRBV5-1	TRBJ1-2	ASRTPGTESYGYT
TRBV13	TRBJ2-7	ASSQEQGLNEQY
TRBV25-1	TRBJ2-2	ASSAQNTGAGELF
TRBV2	TRBJ2-3	AIAPGGTDTQY
TRBV2	TRBJ1-2	ASSHRPGTGFGYT
TRBV19	TRBJ2-1	ASSDLVHTYNEQF
TRBV11-2	TRBJ2-7	ASGLYGTATYEQY
TRBV7-9	TRBJ2-6	ASSPLGANVLT
TRBV7-9	TRBJ1-6	ASSLAGGDRDSPLH
TRBV2	TRBJ1-2	ASSEGYNYGYT
TRBV24-1	TRBJ1-5	ASRSAGFQPQH
TRBV25-1	TRBJ1-6	ASSPHLGPLH